The rows below give T cell receptor beta chains drawn from one sample of a study of blood T cell repertoires in COVID-19. Clones were sequenced by immunoSEQ multiplex PCR, and TCRdb holds only the in-frame ones, with some missing. The sample has 350,000 to 550,000 clones, roughly 87% seen once; the top ten hold 1.5% to 2%. Sequenced input: PBMCs or T cells enriched from blood (not recorded which). All receptors come from a woman aged 18-29 years with acute COVID-19. Both conserved end residues are part of each CDR3. A D gene is named only where the DNA matches it firmly. Part of the rows lack a size; the others show once, few, many or a class for expanded clones.

length	V	size	J	D	CDR3	DNA
14	TRBV6-6	.	TRBJ1-4	.	CASSPTGNFFLGTF	TGTGCCAGCAGTCCAACAGGGAACTTCTTTCTTGGGACTTTT
19	TRBV4-2	.	TRBJ1-1	TRBD1	CASSQTAGTGDIVDTEAFF	TGTGCCAGCAGCCAAACTGCCGGGACAGGGGATATCGTAGACACTGAAGCTTTCTTT
15	TRBV5-8	.	TRBJ2-1	.	CASSLGVRDDNEQFF	TGTGCCAGCAGCTTAGGGGTTAGGGATGACAATGAGCAGTTCTTC
19	TRBV19	.	TRBJ2-1	TRBD2	CASSGGLAGGVWPYNEQFF	TGTGCCAGTAGTGGCGGACTAGCGGGAGGGGTCTGGCCCTACAATGAGCAGTTCTTC
15	TRBV11-2	few	TRBJ1-5	.	CASSPVDGGNQPQHF	TGTGCCAGCAGCCCCGTTGACGGAGGCAATCAGCCCCAGCATTTT
16	TRBV3-1/TRBV3-2	.	TRBJ1-3	TRBD1	CASSQGPTGGGYTIYF	TGTGCCAGCAGCCAAGGACCTACAGGGGGCGGATACACCATATATTTT
19	TRBV5-1	once	TRBJ2-7	.	CASSLAFSRGGFTLYEQYF	TGCGCCAGCAGCTTGGCCTTTAGTAGGGGTGGGTTTACCCTCTACGAGCAGTACTTC
20	TRBV14	.	TRBJ2-3	TRBD2	CASSQRLAGGLVTSTDTQYF	TGTGCCAGCAGCCAACGGCTAGCGGGGGGTCTCGTCACTAGCACAGATACGCAGTATTTT
15	TRBV28	many	TRBJ2-2	.	CASSFTAQYTGELFF	TGTGCCAGCAGTTTCACCGCACAGTACACCGGGGAGCTGTTTTTT
15	TRBV2	.	TRBJ1-3	.	CASSLDTASGNTIYF	TGTGCCAGCAGTCTCGACACTGCCTCTGGAAACACCATATATTTT
12	TRBV2	once	TRBJ2-7	.	CASSTQGYEQYF	TGTGCCAGCAGTACACAGGGTTACGAGCAGTACTTC
17	TRBV10-3	.	TRBJ1-5	.	CARRWRFPETPNQPQHF	TGTGCCCGTAGGTGGCGCTTTCCCGAGACTCCCAATCAGCCCCAGCATTTT
13	TRBV5-5	.	TRBJ1-2	.	CASSPDTFYGYTF	TGTGCCAGCAGCCCGGACACGTTTTATGGCTACACCTTC
12	TRBV4-1	.	TRBJ1-1	.	CASSQMGSEAFF	TGCGCCAGCAGCCAAATGGGGAGTGAAGCTTTCTTT
14	TRBV18	.	TRBJ2-5	TRBD1	CASSRTGIGETQYF	TGTGCCAGCTCCCGGACAGGGATTGGGGAGACCCAGTACTTC
14	TRBV7-2	.	TRBJ2-7	TRBD1	CASRGGTGFYEQYF	TGTGCCAGCAGAGGGGGGACAGGGTTTTACGAGCAGTACTTC
14	TRBV11-2	.	TRBJ1-1	TRBD1	CASSPSNRDREAFF	TGTGCCAGCAGTCCTTCAAACCGGGACAGGGAAGCTTTCTTT
13	TRBV3-1/TRBV3-2	.	TRBJ2-5	.	CASSPGIQETQYF	TGTGCCAGCAGCCCGGGGATCCAAGAGACCCAGTACTTC